The T cell receptor beta chain described here comes from a study of immune heterogeneity within non-small cell lung tumors. Study observations and caveats: With an R of about 0.34, local T-cell clonality correlated moderately but significantly with local tumor mutational burden. Identical dominant CDR3 beta clonotypes were found repeatedly across the tumor sites of a single patient, and these appeared alongside high-frequency clones that were unique to particular tumor locations.

For each sample, template was 600 ng of bulk tumor genomic DNA. While surgery was under way, several biopsies spaced far apart were taken per primary tumor. Undergoing curative surgery were patients whose non-small cell lung cancer was untreated and newly diagnosed. Those donating were patients (newly diagnosed with non-small cell lung cancer) who were having surgery with curative intent. V trimming: 2 bases; J trimming: 6 bases; junction bases outside the gene matches: 7. The CDR3 loop spans 14 amino acids. CDR1 is LNHDA and CDR2 is SQIVND in the germline V gene (reference sequence). TCR beta CDR3 was amplified by multiplex PCR, first round roughly 10 cycles, 32 V and 13 J primers. TCRdb used MiXCR to reprocess the multiplex PCR reads, holding one entry per CDR3 protein. The repertoire includes roughly 10,000 distinct CDR3 sequences, approximately 21% of them detected once, and more than 3% sits in the top ten.

This clonotype was detected many times. Its antigen remains unknown. The rearrangement links TRBV19 to TRBJ2-7, with 7 bases matching TRBD2. Sequenced material: lung tumor tissue. This clonotype originated in a man between 60 and 70 years old with non-small cell lung cancer. The CDR3 is CASSIFLGGTEQYF. CDR3 in DNA: TGTGCCAGTAGTATATTCCTGGGGGGGACCGAGCAGTACTTC.